The 20 T cell receptor beta chains below all came from one sample that was sequenced in a study of CD8+ T cells in alopecia areata. After isolation, RNA underwent reverse transcription to generate cDNA as the sequencing template. The protocol was immunoSEQ multiplex PCR, while the TCRdb copy is restricted to in-frame clones and leaves out a portion. Of 95,000 to 100,000 clones in the sample, almost 60% are singletons; the top ten hold roughly 15%. As to treatment: oral pan-JAK inhibitor, 5-10 mg twice daily. Material: CD8+ T cells sorted from blood, obtained at approximately week 56, from a patient treated with tofacitinib. The source is a human donor with alopecia areata.

The chain carries TRBV11-2 and TRBJ2-7; D is unclear. Germline loops: CDR1 SGHAT, CDR2 FQNNGV. This CDR3 is built from 12 residues. Trimming removed 3 bases from V and 3 bases from J, with 6 bases in between. CDR3 nucleotide sequence: TGTGCCAGCAGCTTCGACGGCTACGAGCAGTACTTC. Its translation is CASSFDGYEQYF.

This clone was detected only a few times. The V and J genes are TRBV7-9 and TRBJ1-2, with 9 bases matching TRBD1. Germline V lookup: CDR1 SEHNR, CDR2 FQNEAQ (reference sequence). CDR3 length equals 13 residues. V dropped 5 bases and J dropped 6; count of bases not matched to a gene: 4. Here the CDR3 reads CASSPGTGNGYTF. CDR3 coding DNA: TGTGCCAGCAGCCCCGGGACAGGGAATGGCTACACCTTC.

This chain joins TRBV11-2 and TRBJ1-2; D call uncertain. The CDR3 covers 13 residues. V lost 5 bases, J lost 3 bases, and 10 bases lay in between. The V gene's germline CDR1 is SGHAT and CDR2 FQNNGV. CDR3 amino acids: CASSGLADYGYTF. CDR3 coding DNA: TGTGCCAGCAGCGGCTTGGCAGACTATGGCTACACCTTC.

This clone was counted a few times. The V and J genes are TRBV13 and TRBJ1-2, with TRBD1 matching over 7 bases. V trimming: 4 bases; J trimming: 4 bases; junction bases outside the gene matches: 9. The CDR3 length is 15 residues. CDR1 PRHDT and CDR2 FYEKMQ come from the germline V gene (reference sequence). Here the CDR3 DNA reads TGTGCCAGCAGCTCCAAACAGGGGTTAGGCTATGGCTACACCTTC. It codes for CASSSKQGLGYGYTF.

About this clone itself: At one end, the junction sequence differs from germline, possibly due to a read error. The chain combines TRBV10-3 with TRBJ2-7; D ambiguous. CDR1 ENHRY and CDR2 SYGVKD come from the germline V gene. The CDR3 has 15 amino acids. CDR3 DNA: TGTGCCATCAGTGAGTCGCTACAGAGCTCCTACGGGCAGTACTTC. Its translation: CAISESLQSSYGQYF.

This clone was detected only a few times. The chain has TRBV27 and TRBJ1-5, with D possibly being TRBD1 (5 bases). V lost 6 bases, J lost 5 bases, and 11 bases lay in between. The CDR3 is made up of 13 amino acids. Germline V CDR1 and CDR2: MNHEY, SMNVEV (reference sequence). DNA for the CDR3: TGTGCCAGCAGCCCCGACAGTGATCAGCCCCAGCATTTT. The encoded protein is CASSPDSDQPQHF.

J is TRBJ1-5 and V is TRBV5-6; no firm D call. The germline CDR1 and CDR2 sequences are SGHDT and YYEEEE. CDR3 length equals 13 residues. The V end lost 3 bases, the J end lost 1 base, and 5 bases lay between the germline ends. As DNA, the CDR3 is TGTGCCAGCAGCTCGCAGAGCAATCAGCCCCAGCATTTT. This gives the protein CASSSQSNQPQHF. Filled out from reference TRBV5-6 and TRBJ1-5, the complete variable domain reads DAGVTQSPTHLIKTRGQQVTLRCSPKSGHDTVSWYQQALGQGPQFIFQYYEEEERQRGNFPDRFSGHQFPNYSSELNVNALLLGDSALYLCASSSQSNQPQHFGDGTRLSIL.

The rearrangement uses TRBV20-1 and TRBJ1-1; no clear D gene. Germline V gene data show CDR1 as DFQATT and CDR2 as SNEGSKA (reference sequence). Deletions cut 5 bases from V and 8 bases from J, with 9 bases between. This CDR3 has 10 amino acids. The CDR3 loop is CSAVSREAFF. The CDR3, as DNA: TGCAGTGCTGTTAGCAGGGAAGCTTTCTTT.

The J gene is TRBJ2-7, the V gene TRBV9; tentatively, D is TRBD1 or TRBD2 (6 bases each). Trimming removed 2 bases at V and 3 bases at J, with 12 bases between. The germline V gene encodes CDR1 SGDLS and CDR2 YYNGEE. This CDR3 comprises 14 residues. In nucleotides, the CDR3 is TGTGCCAGCAGCGTTGGCAGGGGAGGCTACGAGCAGTACTTC. Its translation is CASSVGRGGYEQYF.

The J gene is TRBJ2-1, the V gene TRBV5-1; D possibly corresponds to TRBD2 (6 bases). The V end was cut by 5 bases, the J end by 8 bases, with 17 bases between. The CDR3 contains 14 residues. Germline CDR1 reads SGHRS; CDR2 reads YFSETQ. CDR3 coding DNA: TGCGCCAGCAGTCAAGCGGGCCCCACAGATGAGCAGTTCTTC. Translated: CASSQAGPTDEQFF. Full variable domain (missing parts from reference TRBV5-1 and TRBJ2-1): KAGVTQTPRYLIKTRGQQVTLSCSPISGHRSVSWYQQTPGQGLQFLFEYFSETQRNKGNFPGRFSGRQFSNSRSEMNVSTLELGDSALYLCASSQAGPTDEQFFGPGTRLTVL.

The chain joins TRBV30 to TRBJ1-6, with D unclear. The V and J ends lost 3 bases and 1 base respectively, with 13 bases between them. Germline V lookup: CDR1 GTSNPN, CDR2 SVGIG (reference sequence). The CDR3 extends over 16 amino acids. CDR3 in amino acids: CAWRTPGRSYNSPLHF. CDR3 DNA: TGTGCCTGGAGAACCCCCGGGAGATCCTATAATTCACCCCTCCACTTT.

This clone was counted only a few times. V and J are TRBV29-1 and TRBJ2-2; weak D call: TRBD2 (5 bases). The CDR3 covers 11 residues. Trimming shortened V by 4 bases and J by 7 bases, and 7 bases separated the two germline ends. From germline, CDR1 is SQVTM and CDR2 ANQGSEA. The CDR3 region is CSVVRGGELFF. The CDR3 nucleotides are TGCAGCGTTGTCCGGGGCGGGGAGCTGTTTTTT.

This chain links TRBV10-2 with TRBJ1-2; D is possibly TRBD1 (6 bases). Trimming removed 5 bases at V and 3 bases at J, with 16 bases between. The CDR3 spans 15 residues. CDR1 and CDR2 (germline): WSHSY, SAAADI. CDR3 residues: CASSRPGAFYYGYTF. CDR3 bases: TGCGCCAGCAGTAGGCCAGGGGCCTTCTACTATGGCTACACCTTC.

This clone has only a few counts. This chain connects TRBV29-1 to TRBJ1-1, with a possible D match to TRBD1 (6 bases). CDR1 SQVTM and CDR2 ANQGSEA come from the germline V gene. The germline V and J ends were trimmed by 1 base and 1 base, with 13 bases remaining between them. This CDR3 region has 15 residues. The DNA of the CDR3 is TGCAGCGTTGAAGTCCCGGGACATACGAACACTGAAGCTTTCTTT. Its translation: CSVEVPGHTNTEAFF. The complete variable domain, with remaining parts taken from reference TRBV29-1 and TRBJ1-1, reads SAVISQKPSRDICQRGTSLTIQCQVDSQVTMMFWYRQQPGQSLTLIATANQGSEATYESGFVIDKFPISRPNLTFSTLTVSNMSPEDSSIYLCSVEVPGHTNTEAFFGQGTRLTVV.

CDR3 nucleotide sequence: TGTGCCATCAGTGATTGGGACAGACAACTCTATGGCTACACCTTC. It yields the protein CAISDWDRQLYGYTF. The chain recombines TRBV10-3 with TRBJ1-2, with 7 positions matching TRBD1. Germline values: CDR1 ENHRY, CDR2 SYGVKD. Trimming at V came to 3 bases and at J to 4 bases, leaving 8 bases not matched to a gene. CDR3 length: 15 residues.

This clone appeared a few times. The rearrangement uses TRBV7-9 and TRBJ2-3, with 7 bases identical to TRBD1. V lost 5 bases, J lost 10 bases, and 15 bases stayed unmatched. The CDR3 has 15 residues. CDR1 and CDR2 (germline): SEHNR, FQNEAQ (reference sequence). CDR3 sequence reads: CASSGDREEGFAQYF. The CDR3 coding sequence is TGTGCCAGCAGCGGTGACAGGGAAGAGGGTTTTGCGCAGTATTTT.

The CDR3 loop is CASSAPFTGGPGTDTQYF. The DNA of the CDR3 is TGTGCCAGCAGTGCCCCGTTTACCGGGGGGCCGGGCACAGATACGCAGTATTTT. The V and J genes are TRBV25-1 and TRBJ2-3; D possibly corresponds to TRBD2 (7 bases). CDR3 size: 18 residues. Trimming removed 4 bases from V and 1 base from J, with 21 bases in between. Germline assignment: CDR1 MGHDK and CDR2 SYGVNS.

The V and J genes are TRBV2 and TRBJ2-1, with D possibly TRBD2 on 6 matching bases. CDR1 and CDR2 (germline): SNHLY, FYNNEI. CDR3 size: 14 residues. With 8 bases removed from V and 2 bases from J, the gap between germline ends came to 13 bases. CDR3 DNA sequence: TGTGCCAGCCCCGGGGGTAACCCCTACAATGAGCAGTTCTTC. Protein sequence: CASPGGNPYNEQFF.

The chain employs TRBV10-3 and TRBJ1-5; D is undetermined. The CDR3 covers 12 residues. The V end lost 8 bases, the J end lost 7 bases, and 12 bases lay between the germline ends. Germline-derived CDR1 and CDR2 are ENHRY and SYGVKD. The CDR3 here is CAIGLGFQPQHF. The CDR3 coding sequence is TGTGCCATCGGTTTGGGTTTCCAGCCCCAGCATTTT.

The chain employs TRBV30 and TRBJ1-1; D possibly corresponds to TRBD1 (6 bases). The germline V gene encodes CDR1 GTSNPN and CDR2 SVGIG (reference sequence). V lost 4 bases, J lost 4 bases, and 16 bases lay in between. The CDR3 is 14 residues long. The CDR3 reads CAWNQDRGGTEAFF. DNA for the CDR3: TGTGCCTGGAACCAGGACCGAGGGGGCACTGAAGCTTTCTTT.